This TCR beta chain was captured in a study of regulatory T cells in long-lasting Graves disease. Sequencing libraries for TCR beta were prepared with iRepertoire HTBI primers and Arm-PCR of CDR3 regions. TCRdb itself ran the multiplex PCR reads through MiXCR, one entry per CDR3 protein. The table has around 400,000 distinct CDR3 sequences, approximately 16% seen once. Trimming cost V 8 bases and J 6 bases; bases outside gene matches: 11. The CDR3 length is 15 residues. Per germline, CDR1 MDHEN and CDR2 SYDVKM. This clonotype was counted ten times or more. Documented time point: newly diagnosed GD, antithyroid drugs for less than 3 months. Making the TCR library involved RNA that had been extracted from PBMCs. This sample was also put to use in a study of T cells in Graves' hyperthyroidism and ophthalmopathy.

This chain links TRBV28 with TRBJ2-1; 9 bases agree with TRBD2. The sequences come from peripheral blood mononuclear cells (PBMCs), collected at new diagnosis, from a patient treated with antithyroid drugs. The source is a woman in her thirties or forties with Graves disease. The CDR3 loop is CASRGRLAGINEQFF. The DNA of the CDR3 is TGTGCCAGCCGCGGTCGGCTAGCGGGAATCAATGAGCAGTTCTTC.